This entry lists 8 T cell receptor beta chains sequenced from one sample in a study of blood T cell repertoires in COVID-19. Assay: immunoSEQ multiplex PCR; the TCRdb copy retains only in-frame clones and omits some. The sample has about 130,000 clones, roughly 80% seen once. The sequenced sample consisted of peripheral blood. All receptors come from a woman aged 30 to 39 who had recovered from COVID-19.

As for this clone: One end of the junction varies from germline; a read error may be responsible. The chain carries TRBV6-2 or TRBV6-3 and TRBJ1-1; 8 bases are shared with TRBD1. CDR1 and CDR2 from the germline V gene are MNHEY and SVGEGT. CDR3 length equals 12 residues. The CDR3 loop is CASRYGQGEAIF. The DNA of the CDR3 is TGTGCCAGCAGATACGGACAGGGAGAGGCTATCTTT.

This chain joins TRBV27 and TRBJ1-1, with 7 bases lining up with TRBD1. Germline CDR1 and CDR2: MNHEY and SMNVEV (reference sequence). Unmatched junction bases numbered 10, after V lost 6 bases and J lost 6 bases. This CDR3 has 14 amino acids. The CDR3 nucleotides are TGTGCCAGCAGACTTAACAGGGGTTTCGCTGAAGCTTTCTTT. Protein product: CASRLNRGFAEAFF.

The table lists this clone with a count of one. The rearrangement joins TRBV14 to TRBJ2-5; D possibly corresponds to TRBD2 (5 bases). The CDR3 is 15 residues long. Trimming removed 1 base from V and 3 bases from J, with 12 bases in between. CDR1 and CDR2 (germline): SGHDN, FVKESK. The CDR3 region is CASSQVKRVKETQYF. CDR3 DNA: TGTGCCAGCAGCCAAGTGAAGAGGGTTAAAGAGACCCAGTACTTC.

The chain joins TRBV6-2 or TRBV6-3 to TRBJ2-1; no reliable D call. In germline, CDR1 is MNHEY, CDR2 SVGEGT. Trimming took off 2 bases at V and 7 bases at J, with 3 bases between the two ends. CDR3 size: 11 residues. The CDR3 region is CASSYPNEQFF. The CDR3 nucleotides are TGTGCCAGCAGTTACCCAAATGAGCAGTTCTTC.

The CDR3 sequence is CASSLGTPSTDTQYF. CDR3 nucleotide sequence: TGTGCCAGCAGCCTCGGGACACCAAGCACAGATACGCAGTATTTT. The rearrangement joins TRBV7-9 to TRBJ2-3; the D gene is possibly TRBD1 (6 bases). CDR1 and CDR2 (germline): SEHNR, FQNEAQ (reference sequence). The CDR3 loop spans 15 amino acids. Trimming cost V 5 bases and J 0 bases, with 12 bases left between them.

The chain combines TRBV9 with TRBJ2-1; D might be TRBD2 (6 bases). The V end was cut by 4 bases, the J end by 5 bases, with 22 bases between. This CDR3 is built from 17 residues. The germline gives CDR1 SGDLS, CDR2 YYNGEE. This chain's CDR3 is CASSPNRLLAENNEQFF. The DNA of the CDR3 is TGTGCCAGCAGCCCCAATCGATTATTAGCGGAAAACAATGAGCAGTTCTTC.

V usage is TRBV7-9 and J usage is TRBJ2-5; no reliable D call. Trimming took off 0 bases at V and 1 base at J, with 6 bases between the two ends. Germline V CDR1 and CDR2: SEHNR, FQNEAQ (reference sequence). The CDR3 covers 14 residues. The CDR3 is CASSLANSQETQYF. The DNA for the CDR3 is TGTGCCAGCAGCTTAGCGAACAGCCAAGAGACCCAGTACTTC.

This sequence joins TRBV11-2 and TRBJ1-1, with D hard to call. The V gene lost 0 bases and the J gene lost 1 base, with 6 bases spanning the gap. Germline-derived CDR1 and CDR2 are SGHAT and FQNNGV. The CDR3 contains 14 residues. The CDR3 here is CASSLDPGNTEAFF. The CDR3 nucleotides read TGTGCCAGCAGCTTAGATCCGGGGAACACTGAAGCTTTCTTT.